The T cell receptor (beta chain) under discussion was sequenced for a study of technical replicates of blood from a handful of donors. Libraries were prepared by immunoSEQ multiplex PCR; TCRdb keeps only in-frame clonotypes and omits some of them. The table lists about 59,000 clones, roughly 95% of them singletons. The V end was cut by 2 bases, the J end by 0 bases, with 7 bases between. The germline V gene encodes CDR1 KGHSH and CDR2 LQKENI. The CDR3 contains 14 residues. The sequence derives from a human donor in good health. Some clones in this sample may be carry-over from other donors' samples. The J gene is TRBJ1-2, the V gene TRBV18; D is ambiguous. Sequencing used PBMCs. CDR3 nucleotide sequence: TGTGCCAGCTCACCATCTACGGCTAACTATGGCTACACCTTC. It yields the protein CASSPSTANYGYTF.